This TCR beta chain emerged from a study of blood T cells in healthy people across ages. Sample-barcoded 5' priming and a J-beta primer mix drove a second PCR of about 6 to 12 cycles. TCRdb passed the 5' RACE reads through MiXCR, listing each CDR3 protein once. The table lists roughly 1.5 million distinct CDR3 sequences, 42% of them singletons. Overall study findings and caveats: Diversity of TCR beta per million T cells declined in a roughly linear way with age. Unsorted PBMC material precluded a definitive naive versus antigen-experienced comparison.

Germline loops: CDR1 SQVTM, CDR2 ANQGSEA. The CDR3 spans 12 residues. The V end was cut by 4 bases, the J end by 11 bases, with 17 bases between. As regards this clonotype: Its specificity is not known.

Sequencing used blood. V usage is TRBV29-1 and J usage is TRBJ1-1; D is uncertain. This receptor was taken from a woman aged 18 to 35 in good health. The CDR3 nucleotides are TGCAGCGTTGGTTTACTCGGGGTACCGGCTTTCTTT. Translated, it gives CSVGLLGVPAFF.